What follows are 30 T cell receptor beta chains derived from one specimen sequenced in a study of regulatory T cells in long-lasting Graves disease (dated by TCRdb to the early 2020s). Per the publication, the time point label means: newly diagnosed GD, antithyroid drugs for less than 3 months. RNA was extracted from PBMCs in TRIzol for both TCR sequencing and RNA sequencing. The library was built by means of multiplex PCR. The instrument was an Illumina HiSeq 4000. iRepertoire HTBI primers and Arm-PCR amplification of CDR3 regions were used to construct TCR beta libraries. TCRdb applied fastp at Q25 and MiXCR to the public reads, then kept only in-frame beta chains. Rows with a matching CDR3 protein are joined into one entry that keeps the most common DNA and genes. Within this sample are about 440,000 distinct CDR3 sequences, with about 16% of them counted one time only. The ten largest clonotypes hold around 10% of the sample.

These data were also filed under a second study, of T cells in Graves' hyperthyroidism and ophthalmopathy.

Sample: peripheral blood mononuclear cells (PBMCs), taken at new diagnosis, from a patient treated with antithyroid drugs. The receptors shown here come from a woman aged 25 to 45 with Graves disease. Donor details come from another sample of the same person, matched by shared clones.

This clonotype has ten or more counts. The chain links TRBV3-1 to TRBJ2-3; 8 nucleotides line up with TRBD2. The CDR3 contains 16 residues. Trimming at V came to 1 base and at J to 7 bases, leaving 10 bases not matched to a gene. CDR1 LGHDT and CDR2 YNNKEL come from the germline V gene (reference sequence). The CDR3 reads CASSQVNSGSRYTQYF. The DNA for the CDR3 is TGTGCCAGCAGCCAAGTCAACAGCGGGAGTCGGTATACGCAGTATTTT.

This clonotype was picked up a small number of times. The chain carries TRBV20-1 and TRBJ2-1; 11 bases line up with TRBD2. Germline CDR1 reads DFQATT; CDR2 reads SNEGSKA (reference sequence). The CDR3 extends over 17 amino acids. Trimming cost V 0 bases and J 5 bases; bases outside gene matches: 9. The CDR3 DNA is TGCAGTGCTAGAGATGTCCGACTAGCGGGATTGAACAATGAGCAGTTCTTC. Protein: CSARDVRLAGLNNEQFF.

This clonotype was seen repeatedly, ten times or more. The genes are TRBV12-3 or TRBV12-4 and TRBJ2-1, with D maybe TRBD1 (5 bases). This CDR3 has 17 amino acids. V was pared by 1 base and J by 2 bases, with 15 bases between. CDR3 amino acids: CASSLGWGPSTYNEQFF. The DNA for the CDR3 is TGTGCCAGCAGTTTAGGTTGGGGCCCGTCCACCTACAATGAGCAGTTCTTC.

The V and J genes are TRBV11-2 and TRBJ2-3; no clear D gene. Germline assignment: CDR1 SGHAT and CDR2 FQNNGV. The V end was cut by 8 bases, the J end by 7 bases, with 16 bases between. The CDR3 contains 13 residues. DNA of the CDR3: TGTGCCAGCGGAACCCACGGCCGGAATACGCAGTATTTT. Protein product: CASGTHGRNTQYF.

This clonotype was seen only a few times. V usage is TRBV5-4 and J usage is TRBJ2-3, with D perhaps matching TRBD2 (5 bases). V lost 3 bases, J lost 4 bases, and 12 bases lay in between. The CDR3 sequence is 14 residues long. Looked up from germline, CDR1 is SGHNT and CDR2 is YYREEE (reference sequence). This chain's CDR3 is CASSYVLAADTQYF. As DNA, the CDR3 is TGTGCCAGCAGCTACGTTCTAGCAGCAGATACGCAGTATTTT.

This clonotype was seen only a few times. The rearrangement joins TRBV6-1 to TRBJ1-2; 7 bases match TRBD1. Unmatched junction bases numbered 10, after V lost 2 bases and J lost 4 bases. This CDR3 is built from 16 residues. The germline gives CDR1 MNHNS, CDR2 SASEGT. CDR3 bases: TGTGCCAGCAGTGAATCCCCAGGGGGACGGGGCTATGGCTACACCTTC. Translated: CASSESPGGRGYGYTF.

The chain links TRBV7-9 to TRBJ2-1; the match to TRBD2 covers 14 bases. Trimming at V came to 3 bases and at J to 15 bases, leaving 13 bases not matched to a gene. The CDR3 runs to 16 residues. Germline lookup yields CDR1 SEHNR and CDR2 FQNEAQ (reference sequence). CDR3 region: CASSLTSGRAGAGLFF. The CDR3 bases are TGTGCCAGCAGCTTGACTAGCGGGAGGGCGGGCGCGGGTCTGTTCTTC. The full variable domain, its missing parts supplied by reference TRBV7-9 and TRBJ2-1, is DTGVSQNPRHKITKRGQNVTFRCDPISEHNRLYWYRQTLGQGPEFLTYFQNEAQLEKSRLLSDRFSAERPKGSFSTLEIQRTEQGDSAMYLCASSLTSGRAGAGLFFGPGTRLTVL.

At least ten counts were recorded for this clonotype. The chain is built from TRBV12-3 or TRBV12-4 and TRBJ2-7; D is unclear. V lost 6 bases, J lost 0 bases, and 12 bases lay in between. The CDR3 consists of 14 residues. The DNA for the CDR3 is TGTGCCAGCAGCCGAACACCCTCCTCCTACGAGCAGTACTTC. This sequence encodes CASSRTPSSYEQYF.

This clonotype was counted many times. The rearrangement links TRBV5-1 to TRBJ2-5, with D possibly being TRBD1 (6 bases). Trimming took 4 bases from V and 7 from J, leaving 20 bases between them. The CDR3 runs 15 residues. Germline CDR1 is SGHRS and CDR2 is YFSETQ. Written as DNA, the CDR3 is TGCGCCAGCAGCGTCGAGACAGGATTTCGGGGGACCCAGTACTTC. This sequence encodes CASSVETGFRGTQYF.

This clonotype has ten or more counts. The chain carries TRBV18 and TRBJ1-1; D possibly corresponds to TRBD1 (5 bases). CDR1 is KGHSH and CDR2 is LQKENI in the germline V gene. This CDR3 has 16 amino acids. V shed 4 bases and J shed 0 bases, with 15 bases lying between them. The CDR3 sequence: CASSQTAGTLNTEAFF. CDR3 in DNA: TGTGCCAGCTCACAAACAGCCGGGACTTTGAACACTGAAGCTTTCTTT.

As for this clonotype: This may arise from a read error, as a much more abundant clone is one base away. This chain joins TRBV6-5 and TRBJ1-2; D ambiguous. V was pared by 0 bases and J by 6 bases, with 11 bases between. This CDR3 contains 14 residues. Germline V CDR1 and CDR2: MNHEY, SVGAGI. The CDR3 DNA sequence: TGTGCCAGCAGTTACTCGAGTGATCGGGATGGCTACACCTTC. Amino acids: CASSYSSDRDGYTF.

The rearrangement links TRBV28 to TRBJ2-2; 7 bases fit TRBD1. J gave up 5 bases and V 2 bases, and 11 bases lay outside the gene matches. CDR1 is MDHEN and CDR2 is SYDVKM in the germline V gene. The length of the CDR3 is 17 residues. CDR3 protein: CASSLNGQAVITGELFF. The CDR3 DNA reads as TGTGCCAGCAGTTTAAATGGACAGGCCGTGATTACCGGGGAGCTGTTTTTT.

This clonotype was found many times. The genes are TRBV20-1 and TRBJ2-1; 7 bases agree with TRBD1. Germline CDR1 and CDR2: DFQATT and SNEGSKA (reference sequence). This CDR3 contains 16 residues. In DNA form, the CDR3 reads TGCAGCGGGTCAGGGGGATTTATAAGCTCCTACAATGAGCAGTTCTTC. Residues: CSGSGGFISSYNEQFF.

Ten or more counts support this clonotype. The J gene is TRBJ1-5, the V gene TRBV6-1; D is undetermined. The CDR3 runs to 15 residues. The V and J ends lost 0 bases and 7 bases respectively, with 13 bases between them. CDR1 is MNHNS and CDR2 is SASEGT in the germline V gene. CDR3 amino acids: CASSEASEGWQPQHF. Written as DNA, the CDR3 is TGTGCCAGCAGTGAAGCATCGGAGGGCTGGCAGCCCCAGCATTTT.

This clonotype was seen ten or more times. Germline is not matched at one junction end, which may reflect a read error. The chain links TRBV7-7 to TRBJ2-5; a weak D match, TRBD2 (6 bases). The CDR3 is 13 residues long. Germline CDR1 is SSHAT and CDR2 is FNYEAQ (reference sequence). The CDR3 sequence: CASSFGSGETQYF. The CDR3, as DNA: TGTGCTAGCAGCTTCGGGAGTGGGGAGACCCAGTACTTC.

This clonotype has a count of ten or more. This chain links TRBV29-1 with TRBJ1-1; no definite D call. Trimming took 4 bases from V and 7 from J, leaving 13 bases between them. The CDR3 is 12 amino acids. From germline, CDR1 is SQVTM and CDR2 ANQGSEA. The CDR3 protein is CSVGAAAHEAFF. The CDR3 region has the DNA TGCAGCGTTGGGGCGGCAGCTCATGAAGCTTTCTTT.

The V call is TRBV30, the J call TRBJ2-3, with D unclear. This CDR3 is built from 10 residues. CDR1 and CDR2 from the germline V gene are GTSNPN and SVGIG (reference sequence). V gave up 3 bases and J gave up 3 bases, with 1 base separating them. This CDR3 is CAWRTDTQYF. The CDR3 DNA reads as TGTGCCTGGAGAACAGATACGCAGTATTTT.

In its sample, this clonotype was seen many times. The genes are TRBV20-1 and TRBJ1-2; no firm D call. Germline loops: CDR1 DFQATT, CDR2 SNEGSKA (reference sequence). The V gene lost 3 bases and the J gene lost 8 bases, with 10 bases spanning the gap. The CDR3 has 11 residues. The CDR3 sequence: CSASGRGGYTF. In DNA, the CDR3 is TGCAGTGCTAGCGGCCGGGGAGGCTACACCTTC.

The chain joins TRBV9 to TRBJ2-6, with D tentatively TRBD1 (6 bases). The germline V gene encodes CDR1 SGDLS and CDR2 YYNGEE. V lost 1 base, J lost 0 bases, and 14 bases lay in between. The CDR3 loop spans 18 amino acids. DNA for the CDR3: TGTGCCAGCAGCGTATTAGGGGGACACCTCTCTGGGGCCAACGTCCTGACTTTC. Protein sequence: CASSVLGGHLSGANVLTF.

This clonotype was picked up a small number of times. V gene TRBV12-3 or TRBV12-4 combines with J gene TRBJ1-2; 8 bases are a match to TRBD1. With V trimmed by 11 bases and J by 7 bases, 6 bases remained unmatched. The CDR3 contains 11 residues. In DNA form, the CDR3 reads TGTGCCGTAGGACAGGGAACTGGCTACACCTTC. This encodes CAVGQGTGYTF.

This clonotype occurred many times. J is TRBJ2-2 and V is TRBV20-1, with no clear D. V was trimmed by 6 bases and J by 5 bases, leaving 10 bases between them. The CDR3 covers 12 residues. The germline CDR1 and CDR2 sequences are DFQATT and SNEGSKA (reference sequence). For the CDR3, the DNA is TGCAGTGCGGAGAAGACTACCGGGGAGCTGTTTTTT. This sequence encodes CSAEKTTGELFF.

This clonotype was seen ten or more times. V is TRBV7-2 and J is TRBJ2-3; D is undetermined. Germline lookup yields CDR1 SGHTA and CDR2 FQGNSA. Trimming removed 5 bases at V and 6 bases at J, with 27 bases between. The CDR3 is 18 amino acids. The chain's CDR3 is CASSDIRPIRAPLDTQYF. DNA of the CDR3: TGTGCCAGCAGCGACATTCGGCCGATTCGGGCCCCCCTTGATACGCAGTATTTT.

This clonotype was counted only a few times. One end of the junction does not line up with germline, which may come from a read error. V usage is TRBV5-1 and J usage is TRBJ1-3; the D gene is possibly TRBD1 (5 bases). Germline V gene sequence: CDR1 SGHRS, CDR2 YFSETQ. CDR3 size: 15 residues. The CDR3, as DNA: TGTGCCAGCAGCTTGGGACCTTCTCGTGGAAACACCATATATTTT. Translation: CASSLGPSRGNTIYF.

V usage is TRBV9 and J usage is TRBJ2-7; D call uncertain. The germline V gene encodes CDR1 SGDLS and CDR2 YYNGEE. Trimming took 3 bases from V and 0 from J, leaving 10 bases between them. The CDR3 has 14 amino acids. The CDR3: CASSASPHSYEQYF. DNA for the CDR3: TGTGCCAGCAGCGCGAGTCCTCACTCCTACGAGCAGTACTTC. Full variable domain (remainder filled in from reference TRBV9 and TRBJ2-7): DSGVTQTPKHLITATGQRVTLRCSPRSGDLSVYWYQQSLDQGLQFLIQYYNGEERAKGNILERFSAQQFPDLHSELNLSSLELGDSALYFCASSASPHSYEQYFGPGTRLTVT.

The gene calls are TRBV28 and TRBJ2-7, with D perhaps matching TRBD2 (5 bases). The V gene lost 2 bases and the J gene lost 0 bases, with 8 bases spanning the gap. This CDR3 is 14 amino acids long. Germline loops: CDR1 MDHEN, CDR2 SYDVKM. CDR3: CASSLRTSSYEQYF. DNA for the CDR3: TGTGCCAGCAGTTTACGGACTTCCTCCTACGAGCAGTACTTC.

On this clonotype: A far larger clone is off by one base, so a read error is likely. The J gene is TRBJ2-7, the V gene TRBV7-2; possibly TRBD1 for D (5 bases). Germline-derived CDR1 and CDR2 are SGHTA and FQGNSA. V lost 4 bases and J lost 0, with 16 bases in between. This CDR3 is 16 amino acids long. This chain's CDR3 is CASSSSTGLLSYEQYF. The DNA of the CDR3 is TGTGCCAGCAGCTCCAGTACAGGTCTCCTCTCCTACGAGCAGTACTTC.

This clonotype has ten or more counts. The CDR3 protein is CASSYSGTGSLNEKLFF. The CDR3 DNA sequence: TGTGCCAGCAGTTACTCCGGGACAGGGAGTCTGAATGAAAAACTGTTTTTT. The chain is built from TRBV6-2 or TRBV6-3 and TRBJ1-4; 9 bases map to TRBD1. Germline-derived CDR1 and CDR2 are MNHEY and SVGEGT. V trimming: 0 bases; J trimming: 5 bases; junction bases outside the gene matches: 7. This CDR3 is 17 amino acids long.

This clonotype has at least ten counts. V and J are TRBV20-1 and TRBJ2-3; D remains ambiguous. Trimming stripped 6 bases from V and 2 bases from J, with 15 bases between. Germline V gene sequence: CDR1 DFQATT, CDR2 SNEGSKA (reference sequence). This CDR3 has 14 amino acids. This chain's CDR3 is CSATGPEYTDTQYF. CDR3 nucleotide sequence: TGCAGTGCCACCGGCCCCGAATACACAGATACGCAGTATTTT.

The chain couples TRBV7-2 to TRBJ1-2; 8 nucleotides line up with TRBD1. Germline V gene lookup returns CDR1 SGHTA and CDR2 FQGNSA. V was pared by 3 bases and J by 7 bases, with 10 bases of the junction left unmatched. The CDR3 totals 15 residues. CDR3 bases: TGTGCCAGCAGCTTCTCCCGGGACAGGTCGCGTGGCTACACCTTC. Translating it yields CASSFSRDRSRGYTF. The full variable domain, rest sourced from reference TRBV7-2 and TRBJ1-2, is GAGVSQSPSNKVTEKGKDVELRCDPISGHTALYWYRQSLGQGLEFLIYFQGNSAPDKSGLPSDRFSAERTGGSVSTLTIQRTQQEDSAVYLCASSFSRDRSRGYTFGSGTRLTVV.

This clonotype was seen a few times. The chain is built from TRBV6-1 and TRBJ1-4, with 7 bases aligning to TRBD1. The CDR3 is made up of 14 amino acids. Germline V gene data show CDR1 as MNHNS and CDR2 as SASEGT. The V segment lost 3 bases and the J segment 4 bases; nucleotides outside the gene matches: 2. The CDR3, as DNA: TGTGCCAGCAGTGAGGGACAGCTTAATGAAAAACTGTTTTTT. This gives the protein CASSEGQLNEKLFF.